The clone carrying this TCR beta chain has a count of ten or more. The target antigen is unknown. TCRdb reprocessed the reads via MiXCR and lists one record per CDR3 protein. The table records 200,000 to 300,000 distinct CDR3 sequences, around 15% of them present only once. The germline V gene has CDR1 SGHVS and CDR2 FQNEAQ. CDR3 size: 12 residues. The sample belongs to a study of T cell repertoires in cytomegalovirus infection. Overall study context: Matching HLA type and CMV infection were both indicated by public TCR beta signatures.

Study findings and constraints: Accumulated public TCR beta family frequency recognized individuals carrying CMV together with the relevant HLA. There were HLA-C-restricted CMV-specific TCR beta clonotypes dominating the ex vivo response.

Sequencing was carried out using PBMCs. The clonotype comes from a human donor in good health (CMV status not recorded). Some clones in this sample may be carry-over from other donors' samples. The chain employs TRBV7-8 and TRBJ2-5; TRBD1 agrees at 8 bases. The CDR3 spells CGDRSLQETQYF. CDR3 DNA: TGTGGGGACAGGAGCCTACAAGAGACCCAGTACTTC.